The sequence of this T cell receptor (beta chain) was determined in a study of human T cells and chemical hapten exposure. Looking at the study overall: The variation in per-sample TCR yields arose mainly from small differences in pooled library volumes.

Time point here: patch test 1, 2 weeks after DPC sensitization. The treatment here: therapeutic diphenylcyclopropenone sensitization with weekly scalp DPC. Trimming at V came to 5 bases and at J to 6 bases, leaving 8 bases not matched to a gene. The CDR3 spans 13 residues. Germline values: CDR1 SGHRS, CDR2 YFSETQ. TCRdb independently ran MiXCR on the RACE reads; one entry per CDR3 protein. This table has about 340,000 distinct CDR3 sequences, around 7% appearing once. Sample: whole blood, taken in connection with sensitization to the hapten diphenylcyclopropenone (DPC). The chain links TRBV5-1 to TRBJ2-7, with 7 bases that match TRBD1. The sequence was collected from a young woman with alopecia areata. Some clones in this sample may be carry-over from other donors' samples. CDR3 coding DNA: TGCGCCAGCAGAAGGGACAGTGCGTTCGAGCAGTACTTC. This sequence encodes CASRRDSAFEQYF.